The sequence of this T cell receptor beta chain was determined in a study of CD8+ T cells in alopecia areata. Extraction of RNA preceded its reverse transcription into cDNA, which served as the sequencing template. Generated by immunoSEQ multiplex PCR, the TCRdb table keeps only in-frame clones and is missing some. This sample has 40,000 to 50,000 clones; less than 70% occur once, and the top ten carry 20% to 25%. This CDR3 spans 12 amino acids. With 6 bases removed from V and 11 bases from J, the gap between germline ends came to 19 bases. Germline loops: CDR1 SQVTM, CDR2 ANQGSEA. Treatment given: oral pan-JAK inhibitor, 5-10 mg twice daily.

The chain links TRBV29-1 to TRBJ2-5; D gene ambiguous. The receptor comes from a human donor with alopecia areata. The sequencing here drew on CD8+ T cells sorted from blood, taken at week 4, from a patient treated with tofacitinib. The CDR3 region has the DNA TGCAGCGTCGAGTCCGCGGATTATGAGCAGTACTTC. Translation: CSVESADYEQYF.